The rows below give T cell receptor beta chains drawn from one sample of a study of shared clonotypes between healthy human individuals. TCRdb keeps only in-frame clones here, not all; method: immunoSEQ multiplex PCR. The repertoire has roughly 1,800,000 clones, about 95% of them found once; the top ten carry approximately 1%. Sequenced sample: naive CD8+ T cells sorted from blood. These receptors were obtained from a man between 18 and 35 years old in good health. Both conserved end residues are part of each CDR3. Each record gives: D gene, clone size, J gene, V gene, CDR3 protein, CDR3 DNA. D genes are given only for firm matches. A clone size is listed for some rows: how often the clone was seen (once, few, many), or a class if it is expanded.

-,once,TRBJ2-7,TRBV6-1,CASSEATGRGPRVYEQYF,TGTGCCAGCAGTGAAGCCACGGGTAGGGGCCCTCGCGTCTACGAGCAGTACTTC
-,-,TRBJ2-5,TRBV7-3,CASSFGVTSQETQYF,TGTGCCAGCAGCTTTGGAGTTACCTCGCAAGAGACCCAGTACTTC
-,-,TRBJ2-7,TRBV13,CASSPLEQGVKGYEQYF,TGTGCCAGCAGCCCGTTGGAGCAGGGAGTTAAGGGTTACGAGCAGTACTTC
-,-,TRBJ2-7,TRBV11-2,CASSLGDSYEQYF,TGTGCCAGCAGCTTAGGGGACTCTTACGAGCAGTACTTC
-,-,TRBJ2-3,TRBV6-5,CASTNPGLRTDTQYF,TGTGCCAGCACCAATCCGGGACTTCGCACAGATACGCAGTATTTT
TRBD1,-,TRBJ2-7,TRBV5-1,CASSLPRKGGGHEQYF,TGCGCCAGCAGCTTGCCCCGCAAAGGGGGCGGCCACGAGCAGTACTTC
-,-,TRBJ1-4,TRBV28,CASRDRGEKLFF,TGTGCCAGCAGGGACAGAGGTGAAAAACTGTTTTTT
-,-,TRBJ1-5,TRBV5-5,CASSLLGRGSNQPQHF,TGTGCCAGCAGCCTCCTGGGACGGGGAAGCAATCAGCCCCAGCATTTT
-,-,TRBJ2-7,TRBV19,CASSIGAGHTYEQYF,TGTGCCAGTAGTATTGGGGCAGGGCATACCTACGAGCAGTACTTC
TRBD1,once,TRBJ2-1,TRBV4-1,CASSIRQGGDNEQFF,TGCGCCAGCAGCATAAGACAGGGGGGGGACAATGAGCAGTTCTTC
-,-,TRBJ1-1,TRBV27,CASSLIRNTEAFF,TGTGCCAGCAGTTTAATCCGGAACACTGAAGCTTTCTTT
TRBD2,-,TRBJ2-5,TRBV7-9,CASSPTGTTSHQTQYF,TGTGCCAGCAGCCCGACCGGGACTACATCCCACCAGACCCAGTACTTC
TRBD2,-,TRBJ2-2,TRBV29-1,CSVEASGSITGELFF,TGCAGCGTTGAGGCTAGCGGGAGTATCACCGGGGAGCTGTTTTTT
-,-,TRBJ1-2,TRBV28,CASRRTVNYGYTF,TGTGCCAGCAGAAGGACAGTTAACTATGGCTACACCTTC
-,-,TRBJ2-3,TRBV6-6,CASSYGSTDTQYF,TGTGCCAGCAGTTACGGAAGCACAGATACGCAGTATTTT
-,-,TRBJ2-2,TRBV4-1,CASSPAPALTTGELFF,TGCGCCAGCAGCCCTGCGCCGGCGCTCACAACCGGGGAGCTGTTTTTT
TRBD1,-,TRBJ1-1,TRBV13,CAIGGTGAFF,TGTGCCATCGGGGGGACAGGAGCTTTCTTT
TRBD2,-,TRBJ2-1,TRBV7-9,CASSLGTRGYNEQFF,TGTGCCAGCAGCTTGGGGACTAGAGGTTACAATGAGCAGTTCTTC
TRBD1,-,TRBJ2-5,TRBV2,CASRDRGRETQYF,TGTGCCAGCAGAGACAGGGGAAGAGAGACCCAGTACTTC
-,once,TRBJ2-7,TRBV4-1,CASSAKIGGDYEQYF,TGCGCCAGCAGCGCTAAGATCGGAGGGGACTACGAGCAGTACTTC
-,-,TRBJ2-5,TRBV15,CATSGPGSQETQYF,TGTGCCACCAGCGGTCCGGGGAGCCAAGAGACCCAGTACTTC
TRBD1,-,TRBJ1-2,TRBV11-2,CASSSGGETGEGLYGYTF,TGTGCCAGCAGCTCCGGGGGTGAGACAGGGGAGGGCCTCTATGGCTACACCTTC
-,-,TRBJ2-7,TRBV11-2,CASSLGYGTYEQYF,TGTGCCAGCAGCTTAGGGTACGGTACCTACGAGCAGTACTTC
TRBD1,-,TRBJ1-3,TRBV13,CASSFDGTGALNTIYF,TGTGCCAGCAGCTTCGATGGGACAGGGGCTCTGAACACCATATATTTT
-,-,TRBJ2-1,TRBV13,CASSPDSSYNEQFF,TGTGCCAGCAGTCCCGACAGCTCCTACAATGAGCAGTTCTTC
-,-,TRBJ2-2,TRBV6-6,CASSWGGELFF,TGTGCCAGCAGTTGGGGCGGGGAGCTGTTTTTT
TRBD2,-,TRBJ2-5,TRBV5-4,CASSLAASGGARTQYF,TGTGCCAGCAGCTTGGCGGCTAGCGGGGGTGCCAGAACCCAGTACTTC
-,-,TRBJ2-3,TRBV13,CASSLFQGPGDAYF,TGTGCCAGCAGCTTATTTCAGGGGCCAGGGGACGCGTATTTT
TRBD2,-,TRBJ2-1,TRBV11-2,CASSLVSGGPYEQFF,TGTGCCAGCAGCTTAGTTTCGGGAGGGCCGTATGAGCAGTTCTTC
TRBD1,-,TRBJ1-1,TRBV15,CATSGQGSEAFF,TGTGCCACCAGCGGACAGGGTTCTGAAGCTTTCTTT
TRBD1,-,TRBJ2-1,TRBV27,CASSLWDRGLNEQFF,TGTGCCAGCAGTTTATGGGACAGGGGGCTAAATGAGCAGTTCTTC
-,-,TRBJ2-5,TRBV2,CASSDSGARVEETQYF,TGTGCCAGCAGTGACTCCGGGGCGAGGGTCGAAGAGACCCAGTACTTC